This T cell receptor beta chain was identified during a study of blood T cell repertoires in COVID-19. The CDR3 covers 16 residues. CDR1 SGDLS and CDR2 YYNGEE come from the germline V gene. After removal of 4 bases from V and 0 bases from J, the junction contained 6 bases not matched to a gene. Clones were sequenced by immunoSEQ multiplex PCR, and TCRdb holds only the in-frame ones, with some missing. This repertoire shows under 300,000 clones, 88% found once; its top ten account for about 2.5%. The sequence derives from a woman aged 40 to 50 with acute COVID-19. The V and J genes are TRBV9 and TRBJ1-3; 8 bases align to TRBD1. Sequencing used PBMCs or T cells enriched from blood (not recorded which). The CDR3 nucleotides are TGTGCCAGCAGCTCTTCGACAGGGGCCTCTGGAAACACCATATATTTT. This codes for CASSSSTGASGNTIYF.